The entry that follows covers one TCR beta chain sequence. These data originate in a study of blood T cell repertoires in COVID-19. Looking at the study overall: Italy, Spain and the United States were the sources of the convalescent and acute COVID-19 samples.

Authors' data handling: Estimates of nucleated cell counts were drawn from the amplification of reference gene primers. Assay: immunoSEQ multiplex PCR; the TCRdb copy retains only in-frame clones and omits some. Clone size and the V and J calls come from that table; the DNA yielded D and trimming. The table includes around 400,000 clones, over 75% detected once. Germline V gene sequence: CDR1 MDHEN, CDR2 SYDVKM. V lost 5 bases and J lost 2; bases outside the gene matches: 10. The CDR3 consists of 17 residues. Specimen: peripheral blood. The sequence came from a woman aged 55 to 70 with COVID-19, enrolled during active disease. This chain joins TRBV28 and TRBJ1-5; 9 nucleotides align to TRBD1. The CDR3 protein is CASSREPQGARNQPQHF. In DNA form, the CDR3 reads TGTGCCAGCAGTCGCGAACCACAGGGGGCCCGCAATCAGCCCCAGCATTTT.